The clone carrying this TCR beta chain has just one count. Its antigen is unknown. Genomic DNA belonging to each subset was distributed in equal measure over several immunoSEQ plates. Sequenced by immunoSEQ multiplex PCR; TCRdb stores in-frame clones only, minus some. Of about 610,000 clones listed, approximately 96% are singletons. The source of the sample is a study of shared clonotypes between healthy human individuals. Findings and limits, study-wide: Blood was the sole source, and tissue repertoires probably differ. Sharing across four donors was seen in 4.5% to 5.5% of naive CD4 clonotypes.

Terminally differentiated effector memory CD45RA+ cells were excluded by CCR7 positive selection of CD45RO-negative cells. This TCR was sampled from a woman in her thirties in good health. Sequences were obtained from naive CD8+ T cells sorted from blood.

CDR3 nucleotides: TGTGCCAGCAGCGGCCGGACTAGCGGGAGATCTGATACGCAGTATTTT. This sequence encodes CASSGRTSGRSDTQYF. The rearrangement uses TRBV7-2 and TRBJ2-3, with 13 nucleotides matching TRBD2. The length of the CDR3 is 16 residues. Per germline, CDR1 SGHTA and CDR2 FQGNSA. The J segment lost 6 bases and the V segment lost 5 bases, leaving 8 bases of the junction unmatched.